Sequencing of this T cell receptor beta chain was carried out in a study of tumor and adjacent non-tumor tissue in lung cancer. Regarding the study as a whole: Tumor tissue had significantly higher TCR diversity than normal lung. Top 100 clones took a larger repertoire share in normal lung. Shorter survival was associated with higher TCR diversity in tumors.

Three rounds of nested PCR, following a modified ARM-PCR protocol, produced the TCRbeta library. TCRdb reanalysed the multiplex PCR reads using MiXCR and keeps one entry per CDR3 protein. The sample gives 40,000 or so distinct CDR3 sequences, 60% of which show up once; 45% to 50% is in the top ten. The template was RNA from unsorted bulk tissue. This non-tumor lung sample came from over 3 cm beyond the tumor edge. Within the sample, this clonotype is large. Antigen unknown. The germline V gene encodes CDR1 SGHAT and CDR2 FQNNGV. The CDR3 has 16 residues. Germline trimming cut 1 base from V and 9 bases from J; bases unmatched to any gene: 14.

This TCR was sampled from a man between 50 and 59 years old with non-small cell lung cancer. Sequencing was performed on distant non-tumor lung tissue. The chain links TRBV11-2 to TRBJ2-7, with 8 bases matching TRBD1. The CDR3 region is CASSLALPGQALVQYF. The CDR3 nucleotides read TGTGCCAGCAGCTTAGCCCTTCCGGGACAGGCTTTGGTGCAGTACTTC.